The 24 T cell receptor beta chains presented below share a single source sample, sequenced in a study of blood T cell repertoires in COVID-19. Produced via immunoSEQ multiplex PCR; TCRdb's table is partial and in-frame only. Here the sample spans around 260,000 clones, around 81% being singletons. Sequenced material: peripheral blood. The receptors originated from a person aged 70 to 85 with COVID-19, enrolled during active disease.

The chain recombines TRBV5-1 with TRBJ2-2, with 8 bases that match TRBD1. Germline loops: CDR1 SGHRS, CDR2 YFSETQ. V dropped 4 bases and J dropped 2; count of bases not matched to a gene: 4. The CDR3 has 15 residues. In DNA, the CDR3 is TGCGCCAGCAGCATTACAGGGGGTAACACCGGGGAGCTGTTTTTT. This codes for CASSITGGNTGELFF. Based on the CDR3 plus reference TRBV5-1 and TRBJ2-2, the full variable domain is KAGVTQTPRYLIKTRGQQVTLSCSPISGHRSVSWYQQTPGQGLQFLFEYFSETQRNKGNFPGRFSGRQFSNSRSEMNVSTLELGDSALYLCASSITGGNTGELFFGEGSRLTVL.

V and J are TRBV3-1 (or the pseudogene TRBV3-2) and TRBJ1-2; D call uncertain. V dropped 3 bases and J dropped 2 bases, with 7 bases sitting between them. Germline CDR1 LGHDT, CDR2 YNNKEL (reference sequence). The CDR3 contains 13 residues. Here the CDR3 DNA reads TGTGCCAGCAGCCATACAAAGAACTATGGCTACACCTTC. Translated: CASSHTKNYGYTF.

The J gene is TRBJ1-1, the V gene TRBV7-2; 7 bases align to TRBD1. Trimming at V came to 3 bases and at J to 2 bases, leaving 9 bases not matched to a gene. CDR1 is SGHTA, CDR2 FQGNSA, per germline. The CDR3 runs to 16 residues. CDR3 bases: TGTGCCAGCAGCTTGCCCAGGGGGGTACCTAACACTGAAGCTTTCTTT. It encodes CASSLPRGVPNTEAFF.

This clone was observed a few times. This sequence joins TRBV28 and TRBJ1-2; D unresolved. Germline V gene lookup returns CDR1 MDHEN and CDR2 SYDVKM. This CDR3 has 15 residues. The ends were cut back, 2 bases at V and 1 base at J, with 11 bases in the middle. The chain's CDR3 is CASSLPVVFNYGYTF. The CDR3 DNA is TGTGCCAGCAGTTTACCGGTTGTGTTTAACTATGGCTACACCTTC.

This chain uses TRBV12-3 or TRBV12-4 with TRBJ2-1; D remains ambiguous. The germline V and J ends were trimmed by 7 bases and 7 bases, with 8 bases remaining between them. CDR3 length: 11 residues. The chain's CDR3 is CASKNVNEQFF. The CDR3 nucleotides are TGTGCCAGCAAAAATGTAAATGAGCAGTTCTTC.

For the CDR3, the DNA is TGTGCCAGCACCCAACAGGGGCCCAGCAATCAGCCCCAGCATTTT. This translates into CASTQQGPSNQPQHF. This chain links TRBV6-5 with TRBJ1-5, with 7 bases matching TRBD1. The CDR3 consists of 15 residues. After removal of 7 bases from V and 1 base from J, the junction contained 7 bases not matched to a gene. CDR1 and CDR2 (germline): MNHEY, SVGAGI.

The rearrangement uses TRBV28 and TRBJ1-1; 9 bases line up with TRBD1. Germline assignment: CDR1 MDHEN and CDR2 SYDVKM. After removal of 5 bases from V and 4 bases from J, the junction contained 11 bases not matched to a gene. The CDR3 sequence is 16 residues long. The CDR3 here is CASSVITGGAVTEAFF. Here the CDR3 DNA reads TGTGCCAGCAGTGTAATCACAGGGGGCGCGGTCACTGAAGCTTTCTTT.

Worth noting for this clone: Other DNA sequences in this specimen translate into the identical CDR3. The rearrangement joins TRBV18 to TRBJ2-7, with D unclear. V was trimmed by 6 bases and J by 4 bases, leaving 10 bases between them. The germline V gene encodes CDR1 KGHSH and CDR2 LQKENI. This CDR3 region has 12 residues. The CDR3: CASSPGGYEQYF. CDR3 DNA: TGTGCCAGCTCCCCCGGCGGATACGAGCAGTACTTC.

The chain links TRBV24-1 to TRBJ1-1; TRBD1 matches 8 bases. V lost 4 bases, J lost 1 base, and 1 base stayed unmatched. The CDR3 has 14 amino acids. Germline V gene data show CDR1 as KGHDR and CDR2 as SFDVKD. Here the CDR3 DNA reads TGTGCCACCAGTGAGGGGACAGGGAACACTGAAGCTTTCTTT. Residues: CATSEGTGNTEAFF.

The V and J genes are TRBV28 and TRBJ1-5, with D possibly being TRBD1 (6 bases). Per germline, CDR1 MDHEN and CDR2 SYDVKM. Trimming cost V 10 bases and J 6 bases, with 19 bases left between them. The CDR3 sequence is 14 residues long. The CDR3 region is CATVRLGAVQPQHF. DNA for the CDR3: TGTGCCACAGTTCGGTTGGGGGCCGTTCAGCCCCAGCATTTT. Using reference TRBV28 and TRBJ1-5 for the parts outside the CDR3, the full variable domain is DVKVTQSSRYLVKRTGEKVFLECVQDMDHENMFWYRQDPGLGLRLIYFSYDVKMKEKGDIPEGYSVSREKKERFSLILESASTNQTSMYLCATVRLGAVQPQHFGDGTRLSIL.

The rearrangement links TRBV2 to TRBJ2-1, with 8 bases identical to TRBD1. Germline V gene data show CDR1 as SNHLY and CDR2 as FYNNEI. The length of the CDR3 is 13 residues. V lost 3 bases, J lost 10 bases, and 5 bases stayed unmatched. The CDR3 region is CASSDRGLGEQFF. CDR3 bases: TGTGCCAGCAGTGACAGGGGGCTTGGGGAGCAGTTCTTC.

The gene calls are TRBV29-1 and TRBJ1-1; TRBD1 matches at 8 bases. V shed 6 bases, J shed 4 bases, and the junction held 7 bases outside the gene matches. Germline lookup yields CDR1 SQVTM and CDR2 ANQGSEA. This CDR3 is 13 amino acids long. The CDR3 DNA reads TGCAGCGTCCGGACAGGGTTAGGCACTGAAGCTTTCTTT. Translated: CSVRTGLGTEAFF. The variable domain in full, completed from reference TRBV29-1 and TRBJ1-1, reads SAVISQKPSRDICQRGTSLTIQCQVDSQVTMMFWYRQQPGQSLTLIATANQGSEATYESGFVIDKFPISRPNLTFSTLTVSNMSPEDSSIYLCSVRTGLGTEAFFGQGTRLTVV.

V gene TRBV7-9 combines with J gene TRBJ1-1; TRBD1 matches at 8 bases. V lost 5 bases to trimming and J lost 6 bases; unmatched junction nucleotides: 11. This CDR3 comprises 15 residues. Germline loops: CDR1 SEHNR, CDR2 FQNEAQ (reference sequence). The CDR3 nucleotides are TGTGCCAGCAGCCAAAGACAGACAGGGGTGGCTGAAGCTTTCTTT. Amino acid sequence: CASSQRQTGVAEAFF.

This sequence joins TRBV7-2 and TRBJ1-5; weak D call: TRBD1 (5 bases). This CDR3 contains 14 residues. Germline V CDR1 and CDR2: SGHTA, FQGNSA. V was clipped by 4 bases and J by 4 bases, with 11 bases between them. The CDR3 spells CASSYRQSNQPQHF. The CDR3 region has the DNA TGTGCCAGCAGCTATAGACAGAGTAATCAGCCCCAGCATTTT.

This clone was recorded a few times. V and J are TRBV27 and TRBJ2-7; weak D call: TRBD1 (5 bases). This CDR3 has 14 residues. Germline V gene data show CDR1 as MNHEY and CDR2 as SMNVEV (reference sequence). The V gene lost 5 bases and the J gene lost 3 bases, with 14 bases spanning the gap. The chain's CDR3 is CASSQHGAIYEQYF. The CDR3 nucleotides read TGTGCCAGCAGTCAACATGGGGCTATCTACGAGCAGTACTTC.

This chain connects TRBV7-2 to TRBJ2-3; 13 nucleotides align to TRBD2. Losses at the gene ends were 6 bases for V and 4 bases for J; bases not matched to a gene: 7. In germline, CDR1 is SGHTA, CDR2 FQGNSA. CDR3 length: 16 amino acids. DNA for the CDR3: TGTGCCAGCAGACAAGGACTAGCGGGAGAATCAGATACGCAGTATTTT. This sequence encodes CASRQGLAGESDTQYF. Full variable domain (missing parts from reference TRBV7-2 and TRBJ2-3): GAGVSQSPSNKVTEKGKDVELRCDPISGHTALYWYRQSLGQGLEFLIYFQGNSAPDKSGLPSDRFSAERTGGSVSTLTIQRTQQEDSAVYLCASRQGLAGESDTQYFGPGTRLTVL.

The chain links TRBV2 to TRBJ2-1, with D maybe TRBD1 (6 bases). CDR1 and CDR2 (germline): SNHLY, FYNNEI. Trimming took 4 bases from V and 10 from J, leaving 8 bases between them. CDR3 size: 11 residues. The CDR3 coding sequence is TGTGCCAGCAGTGGGGACATCGAGCAGTTCTTC. Translated: CASSGDIEQFF.

This clone was seen just once. V usage is TRBV6-2 or TRBV6-3 and J usage is TRBJ2-2; D unresolved. This CDR3 has 13 amino acids. Trimming removed 6 bases from V and 3 bases from J, with 8 bases in between. The germline V gene has CDR1 MNHEY and CDR2 SVGEGT. Written as DNA, the CDR3 is TGTGCCAGCAGCCCCACTGACACCGGGGAGCTGTTTTTT. Translation gives CASSPTDTGELFF.

V is TRBV4-2 and J is TRBJ2-2; 11 nucleotides align to TRBD2. V was pared by 0 bases and J by 6 bases, with 3 bases of the junction left unmatched. The CDR3 has 16 residues. The V gene's germline CDR1 is LGHNA and CDR2 YNFKEQ. As DNA, the CDR3 is TGTGCCAGCAGCCAAGAACTAGCGGGAGTTTCCGGGGAGCTGTTTTTT. Its protein is CASSQELAGVSGELFF.

As concerns this clone: The sample contains more than one DNA sequence encoding this CDR3. The chain couples TRBV28 to TRBJ1-1, with D perhaps matching TRBD1 (6 bases). Trimming shortened V by 6 bases and J by 0 bases, and 11 bases separated the two germline ends. The CDR3 length is 14 residues. CDR1 is MDHEN, CDR2 SYDVKM, per germline. CDR3 DNA sequence: TGTGCCAGCAGGACAGGAGACCTGAACACTGAAGCTTTCTTT. Its translation is CASRTGDLNTEAFF.

The chain joins TRBV27 to TRBJ1-6; 8 nucleotides match TRBD1. The V segment lost 3 bases and the J segment 6 bases; nucleotides outside the gene matches: 4. Germline V gives CDR1 MNHEY, CDR2 SMNVEV (reference sequence). CDR3 length: 15 amino acids. The CDR3 region is CASSFGQGVNSPLHF. The CDR3 region has the DNA TGTGCCAGCAGTTTTGGACAGGGTGTTAATTCACCCCTCCACTTT.

This sequence joins TRBV28 and TRBJ2-1, with D hard to call. Trimming stripped 5 bases from V and 9 bases from J, with 11 bases between. This CDR3 is 12 amino acids long. Per the germline V gene, CDR1 is MDHEN and CDR2 is SYDVKM. CDR3 nucleotide sequence: TGTGCCAGCAGTGTCGCTTTCAGTGAGCAGTTCTTC. Translating gives CASSVAFSEQFF.

The chain is built from TRBV7-7 and TRBJ2-1; no firm D call. Between the trimmed V and J ends, which lost 0 bases and 12 bases, there was a span of 9 bases. The CDR3 runs 12 residues. The germline gives CDR1 SSHAT, CDR2 FNYEAQ (reference sequence). CDR3 region: CASSLAGGAQFF. In DNA form, the CDR3 reads TGTGCCAGCAGCTTAGCTGGCGGAGCGCAGTTCTTC.

This clone was counted only a few times. This sequence joins TRBV18 and TRBJ2-2, with unresolved D. In germline, CDR1 is KGHSH, CDR2 LQKENI. Between the trimmed V and J ends, which lost 5 bases and 0 bases, there was a span of 7 bases. This CDR3 region has 14 residues. The chain's CDR3 is CASSYSANTGELFF. The CDR3 coding sequence is TGTGCCAGCTCATACTCCGCGAACACCGGGGAGCTGTTTTTT.